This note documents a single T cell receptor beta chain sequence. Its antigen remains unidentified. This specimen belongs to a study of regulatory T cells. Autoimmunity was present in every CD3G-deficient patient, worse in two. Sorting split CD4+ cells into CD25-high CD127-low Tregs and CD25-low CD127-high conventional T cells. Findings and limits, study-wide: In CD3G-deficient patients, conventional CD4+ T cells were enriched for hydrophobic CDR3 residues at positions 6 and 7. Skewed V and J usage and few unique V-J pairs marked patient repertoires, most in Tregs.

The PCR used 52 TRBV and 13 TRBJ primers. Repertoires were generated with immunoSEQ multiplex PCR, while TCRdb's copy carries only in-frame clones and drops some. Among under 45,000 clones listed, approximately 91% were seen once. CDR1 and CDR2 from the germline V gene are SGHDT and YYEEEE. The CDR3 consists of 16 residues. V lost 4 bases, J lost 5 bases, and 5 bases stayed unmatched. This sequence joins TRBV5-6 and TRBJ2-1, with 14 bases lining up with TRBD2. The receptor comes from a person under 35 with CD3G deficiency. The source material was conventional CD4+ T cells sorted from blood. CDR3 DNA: TGTGCCAGCAGCGTGACTAGCGGGGGGGACGACAATGAGCAGTTCTTC. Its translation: CASSVTSGGDDNEQFF.